The TCR beta chain under discussion was sequenced for a study of blood T cell repertoires in COVID-19. On the study more broadly: The cDNA or gDNA used as material had been derived from T cells, B-cell-depleted T cells, or PBMCs.

This CDR3 region has 12 residues. V was pared by 3 bases and J by 1 base, with 6 bases between. Per germline, CDR1 DFQATT and CDR2 SNEGSKA (reference sequence). In the authors' workflow: The authors estimated nucleated cell counts from reference gene primer amplification. TCRdb keeps only in-frame clones here, not all; method: immunoSEQ multiplex PCR. The V and J calls and clone size are taken from that table; D and trimming were inferred from the DNA. The table has about 190,000 clones, over 75% seen once; the top ten hold approximately 3%. This sequence was found in a woman of 80 years or more with active or convalescent COVID-19. The rearrangement joins TRBV20-1 to TRBJ1-1; D remains unclear. Specimen: peripheral blood. In DNA, the CDR3 is TGCAGTGCTAGTACAAAGAACACTGAAGCTTTCTTT. Translating gives CSASTKNTEAFF.